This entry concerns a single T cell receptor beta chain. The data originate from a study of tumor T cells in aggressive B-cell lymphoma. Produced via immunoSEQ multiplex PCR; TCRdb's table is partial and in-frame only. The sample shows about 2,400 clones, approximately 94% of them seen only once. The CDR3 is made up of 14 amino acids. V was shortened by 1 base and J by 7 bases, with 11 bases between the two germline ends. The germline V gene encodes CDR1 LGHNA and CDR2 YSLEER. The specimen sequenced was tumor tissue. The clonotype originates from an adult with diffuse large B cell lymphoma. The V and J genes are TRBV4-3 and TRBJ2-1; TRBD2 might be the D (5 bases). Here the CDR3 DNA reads TGCGCCAGCAGCCAAGCTGGAGGACGGAATGAGCAGTTCTTC. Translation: CASSQAGGRNEQFF.